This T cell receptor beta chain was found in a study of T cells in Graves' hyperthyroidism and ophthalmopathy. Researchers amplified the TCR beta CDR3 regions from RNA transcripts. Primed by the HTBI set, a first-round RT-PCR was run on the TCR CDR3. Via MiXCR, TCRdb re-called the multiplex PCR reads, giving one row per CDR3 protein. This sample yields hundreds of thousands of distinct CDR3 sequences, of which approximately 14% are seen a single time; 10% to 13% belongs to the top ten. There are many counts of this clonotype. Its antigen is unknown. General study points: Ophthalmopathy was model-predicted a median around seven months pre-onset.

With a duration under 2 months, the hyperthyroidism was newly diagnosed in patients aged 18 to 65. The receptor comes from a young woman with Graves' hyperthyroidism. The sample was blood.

DNA of the CDR3: TGTGCCAGCAGGACCAGCGGGAGTGGCGAGCAGTACTTC. Its translation is CASRTSGSGEQYF. This chain links TRBV6-2 or TRBV6-3 with TRBJ2-7; 8 positions match TRBD2. CDR1 and CDR2 from the germline V gene are MNHEY and SVGEGT. V gave up 6 bases and J gave up 6 bases; unmatched junction bases: 7. This CDR3 spans 13 amino acids.